This T cell receptor beta chain was obtained from a study of T cells in localized non-small cell lung cancer (dated by TCRdb to the early 2020s). Study-wide context: The study examined T cell repertoires in roughly 240 patients with early-stage NSCLC and compared tumors with uninvolved tumor-adjacent lungs. NSCLC patients had a mean age of approximately 66 years, and approximately 140 were male and more than 90 female. The cohort consisted of roughly 240 treatment-naive NSCLC patients whose localized lung tumors had been resected. Study-wide findings and limitations: Uninvolved tumor-adjacent lung showed the highest T cell clonality, higher than tumor, which suggests more focused antigenic responses in the uninvolved tumor-adjacent lung. Higher T cell density in blood was associated with longer overall survival, whereas higher clonality in adjacent lung was associated with shorter survival. Because the study design was exploratory, TCR variables were selected using unadjusted p-values without false-discovery rate correction. A median of roughly 58 of the top 100 tumor clones were detected in paired uninvolved adjacent lung, and some 30 of these tumor clones were also found among the top 100 clones of the paired uninvolved adjacent lung. Because multi-region tumor sequencing was not performed, intratumor heterogeneity could not be ruled out.

CDR3 length: 16 amino acids, cysteine to phenylalanine. The CDR3 DNA has 48 bases and is translated from base 1. From V the trimming removes 4 bases and from J it removes 3 bases, while the gene matches leave 8 bases of the junction unaccounted for. The germline V gene gives CDR1 as MGHRA and CDR2 as YSYEKL. TCR beta CDR3 regions were sequenced from DNA using the immunoSEQ Assay. In the paper's pipeline: To compute T cell density, TCR beta template counts were normalized to usable DNA, which was estimated by amplifying housekeeping genes. The preseqR package was used to estimate richness by extrapolating to 400,000 templates for PBMC samples and to 120,000 templates for tissue samples. Clonality was taken to be one minus Pielou's evenness. Tissue-enriched TCRs were identified through differential abundance testing performed on productive amino-acid clonotypes, with a minimum total count of 5 and an alpha of 0.1. Repertoire overlap between compartments was quantified with the Jaccard Index and Morisita Overlap Index. GLIPH clustered TCR beta CDR3s with public tetramer-defined viral CDR3s; viral motifs required at least three viral sequences plus V-gene enrichment. Not all clones reach the TCRdb copy of this immuneACCESS table, which keeps in-frame sequences only. Checked studies attribute under half of the gap to unresolved V genes and leave the rest unexplained. The V and J calls and clone size were taken over from that table, and D and trimming were inferred from the DNA. This sample lists fewer than 25,000 clones; about 90% were detected once. The ten most abundant clones make up about 4.3% of the sample.

At diagnosis, peripheral blood, uninvolved tumor-adjacent lung and tumor were collected and were preserved as a mix of fresh-frozen and FFPE material. For TCR repertoire profiling, blood samples were analyzed as peripheral blood mononuclear cells. As regards this clone: Its antigen is currently not known. No much larger clonotype is one base removed from it; base qualities were not supplied.

The specimen was peripheral blood, collected before any cancer treatment. This chain is built from TRBV4-1 and TRBJ2-3; TRBD2 matches 9 bases in the middle. The TCR originated in a male donor aged 60 or over with stage I squamous cell lung carcinoma. The CDR3 corresponds to CASSPLAGGETDTQYF. The nucleotide sequence reads as follows: TGCGCCAGCAGCCCCCTGGCGGGAGGGGAAACAGATACGCAGTATTTT.